The following is a T cell receptor (beta chain) sequence with its context. Antigen: not known. Treatment defined: oral pan-JAK inhibitor, 5-10 mg twice daily. Lesional scalp punch biopsies and peripheral blood came from alopecia areata patients. The sample is drawn from a study of CD8+ T cells in alopecia areata. Study information: The study gave tofacitinib for 6 to 18 months, then 6 months off drug. The study's findings and limits: While tofacitinib was given, many expanded lesional clones persisted in scalp and blood. Compared with normal scalp, lesional scalp had higher clonality and more expanded CD8+ clones.

It was cDNA, reverse transcribed from extracted RNA, that served as the sequencing template. Profiled with immunoSEQ multiplex PCR; TCRdb holds only in-frame clones, not every one. The sample lists 100,000 to 150,000 clones; 58% were seen once. CDR1 SEHNR and CDR2 FQNEAQ come from the germline V gene (reference sequence). CDR3 length: 14 residues. V was clipped by 5 bases and J by 1 base, with 10 bases between them. Sequencing was performed on CD8+ T cells sorted from blood, taken at week 4, from a patient treated with tofacitinib. This receptor was obtained from a human donor with alopecia areata. The chain uses TRBV7-9 and TRBJ2-3; possible D gene TRBD1, 6 bases. The CDR3, as DNA: TGTGCCAGCAGCCCGGACAGTGGCACAGATACGCAGTATTTT. Its translation is CASSPDSGTDTQYF.